The T cell receptor (beta chain) described here comes from a study of T cells in Graves' hyperthyroidism and ophthalmopathy. Notes on the study in general: From stable hyperthyroidism, ophthalmopathy was set apart by a 13 V-J model.

Amplification yielded TCR beta CDR3 regions, with RNA transcripts as the source. Primed by the HTBI set, a first-round RT-PCR was run on the TCR CDR3. TCRdb passed the multiplex PCR reads through MiXCR, listing each CDR3 protein once. The data contain roughly 500,000 distinct CDR3 sequences, around 46% of them seen just once; the ten biggest clones take up around 20%. Germline lookup yields CDR1 SGHRS and CDR2 YFSETQ. The V end lost 7 bases, the J end lost 1 base, and 20 bases lay between the germline ends. This CDR3 is built from 16 residues. For this clonotype: Its target is not known. It may be a read error: a sequence one base away is much more abundant. Likely a read error: the CDR3 ends without its conserved phenylalanine or tryptophan.

The study excluded patients with uncontrolled infection, other autoimmune disease, pregnancy or lactation. For the diagnoses, clinical symptoms, serum thyroxine and TRAb, thyroid ultrasound and orbital computed tomography were used. This TCR was recovered from an adult woman with Graves' disease, either hyperthyroidism or ophthalmopathy (not recorded which). This chain uses TRBV5-1 with TRBJ2-5, with D maybe TRBD2 (5 bases). Input material: peripheral blood or thyroid tissue (not recorded which). CDR3 nucleotides: TGCGCCAGCTTCCGGACTCCCTCAACTGCCCAAGAGACCCAGTACCTC. Translated: CASFRTPSTAQETQYL.